This T cell receptor beta chain emerged from a study of a mutant IDH1 vaccine in newly diagnosed glioma. Study-level information: Vaccination was launched 4-6 weeks after radiotherapy alone, or with temozolomide cycles. Prior therapy was radiotherapy, temozolomide, or both; most received both. Held at week 35, visit V12 was the safety follow-up, and visit V13 followed at week 47.

Sequencing used immunoSEQ multiplex PCR; TCRdb keeps in-frame clones, though not all of them. The repertoire holds some 29,000 clones, with roughly three quarters as singletons. This CDR3 spans 13 amino acids. In germline, CDR1 is LGHNA, CDR2 YNFKEQ. V was trimmed by 3 bases and J by 2 bases, leaving 8 bases between them. Details on this clone: The target antigen is unknown.

Time point described: week 35, safety follow-up. Alongside topical imiquimod, each dose of vaccine comprised 300 ug of mutant IDH1 20-mer peptide. The specimen comprised PBMCs, sampled from a glioma patient whose treatment included an IDH1 peptide vaccine. The chain employs TRBV4-2 and TRBJ2-7, with D perhaps TRBD2 (5 bases). The receptor comes from a woman in her twenties or thirties with glioma. Some clones in this sample may be carry-over from other donors' samples. Here the CDR3 DNA reads TGTGCCAGCAGCCACGCGGGTACCTACGAGCAGTACTTC. This codes for CASSHAGTYEQYF.